Below are 19 T cell receptor beta chains sequenced from a single sample in a study of blood T cell repertoires in COVID-19. The data were produced by immunoSEQ multiplex PCR, yet TCRdb's version contains in-frame clones alone and is incomplete. Found here are roughly 230,000 clones, 75% to 90% of them singletons; the top ten hold roughly 27%. Input material: peripheral blood. All receptors derive from a man between 35 and 55 years old with acute or convalescent COVID-19.

The chain is built from TRBV2 and TRBJ2-3; TRBD1 aligns across 7 bases. Losses at the gene ends were 4 bases for V and 1 base for J; bases not matched to a gene: 11. Germline V gene sequence: CDR1 SNHLY, CDR2 FYNNEI. There are 17 residues in the CDR3. Here the CDR3 DNA reads TGTGCCAGCAGTGGGGACAGTCTACGAGGGGGCACAGATACGCAGTATTTT. Translating gives CASSGDSLRGGTDTQYF.

The chain links TRBV6-2 or TRBV6-3 to TRBJ2-7, with D unresolved. Germline CDR1 MNHEY, CDR2 SVGEGT. The V end was cut by 3 bases, the J end by 3 bases, with 12 bases between. The CDR3 is 14 amino acids. CDR3 bases: TGTGCCAGCAGTTATTCTGCGGAGCTCTACGAGCAGTACTTC. Its translation: CASSYSAELYEQYF.

The genes are TRBV7-9 and TRBJ1-3; D is ambiguous. The CDR3 covers 16 residues. Germline V gene sequence: CDR1 SEHNR, CDR2 FQNEAQ (reference sequence). The V gene lost 0 bases and the J gene lost 7 bases, with 16 bases spanning the gap. As DNA, the CDR3 is TGTGCCAGCAGCTTAGCTATCGGCAGGCGATTCAACACCATATATTTT. Translation: CASSLAIGRRFNTIYF.

Here the CDR3 reads CASRKGTSHSPLHF. Written as DNA, the CDR3 is TGTGCCAGCAGGAAAGGGACATCCCATTCACCCCTCCACTTT. The chain joins TRBV2 to TRBJ1-6; TRBD1 is a possible D gene (6 bases). CDR3 length: 14 residues. Trimming took 6 bases from V and 8 from J, leaving 14 bases between them. From germline, CDR1 is SNHLY and CDR2 FYNNEI.

The chain uses TRBV2 and TRBJ2-3; D might be TRBD1 (5 bases). The ends were cut back, 6 bases at V and 9 bases at J, with 19 bases in the middle. This CDR3 spans 14 amino acids. CDR1 and CDR2 (germline): SNHLY, FYNNEI. Here the CDR3 reads CASRERESGRTQYF. The CDR3 DNA is TGTGCCAGCAGGGAACGTGAATCAGGGCGCACGCAGTATTTT.

CDR3 in amino acids: CASSQVSEAFF. In DNA form, the CDR3 reads TGTGCCAGCAGCCAAGTGAGTGAAGCTTTCTTT. This sequence joins TRBV3-1 (or the pseudogene TRBV3-2) and TRBJ1-1; no reliable D call. CDR3 length equals 11 residues. Germline V CDR1 and CDR2: LGHDT, YNNKEL (reference sequence). V lost 1 base and J 7 bases, leaving 4 bases between the germline ends.

This chain connects TRBV3-1 (or the pseudogene TRBV3-2) to TRBJ1-2; D not certain. The CDR3 loop spans 13 amino acids. Trimming left V 3 bases short and J 14 bases short, with 19 bases between. Germline V lookup: CDR1 LGHDT, CDR2 YNNKEL (reference sequence). CDR3 residues: CASSHHGRPGGTF. DNA of the CDR3: TGTGCCAGCAGCCATCATGGTCGACCGGGAGGGACCTTC.

The chain uses TRBV24-1 and TRBJ2-2; TRBD1 matches 9 bases. The V and J ends lost 5 bases and 7 bases, in that order; junction bases with no gene match: 7. CDR1 is KGHDR, CDR2 SFDVKD, per germline. The CDR3 sequence is 15 residues long. The CDR3 sequence: CATSAGTGSVGELFF. The CDR3, as DNA: TGTGCCACCAGTGCCGGGACAGGGAGTGTCGGGGAGCTGTTTTTT.

The rearrangement uses TRBV24-1 and TRBJ2-1; D not resolved. Germline V gene lookup returns CDR1 KGHDR and CDR2 SFDVKD. Trimming left V 4 bases short and J 8 bases short, with 11 bases between. The CDR3 has 13 residues. The CDR3 DNA reads TGTGCCACCAGTGACCCCAACGCGTATGAGCAGTTCTTC. Protein: CATSDPNAYEQFF.

This rearrangement joins TRBV9 to TRBJ2-3; 11 nucleotides line up with TRBD2. The CDR3 totals 15 residues. Germline CDR1 reads SGDLS; CDR2 reads YYNGEE. Germline trimming cut 4 bases from V and 8 bases from J; bases unmatched to any gene: 9. CDR3 coding DNA: TGTGCCAGCAGCCAATCTACTAGCGGGAGAACTACGCAGTATTTT. This sequence encodes CASSQSTSGRTTQYF.

The chain joins TRBV5-1 to TRBJ1-2; 7 bases map to TRBD1. V shed 1 base and J 5 bases; nucleotides not matched to a gene: 5. Germline V CDR1 and CDR2: SGHRS, YFSETQ. This CDR3 has 14 amino acids. The chain's CDR3 is CASSLTGESYGYTF. CDR3 nucleotide sequence: TGCGCCAGCAGCTTGACAGGGGAATCTTATGGCTACACCTTC.

The chain carries TRBV9 and TRBJ2-2; 7 bases are shared with TRBD2. V was pared by 3 bases and J by 1 base, with 9 bases of the junction left unmatched. Germline CDR1 reads SGDLS; CDR2 reads YYNGEE. The CDR3 runs to 17 residues. CDR3 protein: CASSGPRASGNTGELFF. The CDR3 nucleotides are TGTGCCAGCAGCGGCCCCCGGGCTAGCGGGAACACCGGGGAGCTGTTTTTT.

This clone was recorded once. V and J are TRBV7-9 and TRBJ2-6; TRBD1 might be the D (6 bases). The V gene lost 5 bases and the J gene lost 2 bases, with 13 bases spanning the gap. The CDR3 has 16 residues. From germline, CDR1 is SEHNR and CDR2 FQNEAQ (reference sequence). CDR3 residues: CASSANYRAGANVLTF. In DNA form, the CDR3 reads TGTGCCAGCAGCGCAAACTACAGGGCTGGGGCCAACGTCCTGACTTTC.

J is TRBJ1-6 and V is TRBV7-2; D is possibly TRBD1 (5 bases). The CDR3 runs 14 residues. Germline CDR1 reads SGHTA; CDR2 reads FQGNSA. Trimming took 0 bases from V and 10 from J, leaving 10 bases between them. The CDR3 loop is CASSLALGGSPLHF. CDR3 in DNA: TGTGCCAGCAGCTTAGCTTTGGGGGGATCACCCCTCCACTTT.

The chain combines TRBV11-1 with TRBJ2-7; the match to TRBD1 covers 7 bases. The V gene's germline CDR1 is SGHAT and CDR2 FQDESV (reference sequence). The J segment lost 0 bases and the V segment lost 6 bases, leaving 8 bases of the junction unmatched. CDR3 size: 15 residues. CDR3 protein: CASRTGTATSYEQYF. DNA of the CDR3: TGTGCCAGCAGGACCGGGACAGCTACCTCCTACGAGCAGTACTTC.

The V call is TRBV15, the J call TRBJ1-5; D is unresolved. Germline V gene lookup returns CDR1 LNHNV and CDR2 YYDKDF (reference sequence). The CDR3 contains 16 residues. The ends were cut back, 0 bases at V and 6 bases at J, with 15 bases in the middle. The CDR3 loop reads CATSRDLGGLFQPQHF. CDR3 coding DNA: TGTGCCACCAGCAGAGATCTAGGAGGGTTGTTTCAGCCCCAGCATTTT.

J is TRBJ1-3 and V is TRBV14; maybe TRBD1 (6 bases). Germline CDR1 SGHDN, CDR2 FVKESK. The CDR3 is 16 residues long. V lost 3 bases, J lost 0 bases, and 12 bases lay in between. CDR3 nucleotides: TGTGCCAGCAGCCACTACAGGGTCCTCTCTGGAAACACCATATATTTT. The encoded protein is CASSHYRVLSGNTIYF.

The chain has TRBV14 and TRBJ2-4, with 7 bases matching TRBD1. Germline-derived CDR1 and CDR2 are SGHDN and FVKESK. V lost 4 bases, J lost 3 bases, and 12 bases stayed unmatched. This CDR3 spans 17 amino acids. CDR3 coding DNA: TGTGCCAGCAGCCCAAAGACAGGGTTTATGGACAAAAACATTCAGTACTTC. Translation gives CASSPKTGFMDKNIQYF.

The rearrangement joins TRBV15 to TRBJ2-1, with 7 bases matching TRBD2. From germline, CDR1 is LNHNV and CDR2 YYDKDF (reference sequence). V gave up 0 bases and J gave up 7 bases; unmatched junction bases: 9. This CDR3 is built from 16 residues. This CDR3 reads CATSRDAGTTGNEQFF. CDR3 DNA: TGTGCCACCAGCAGAGACGCCGGGACTACGGGTAATGAGCAGTTCTTC. Complete variable domain (other parts from reference TRBV15 and TRBJ2-1): DAMVIQNPRYQVTQFGKPVTLSCSQTLNHNVMYWYQQKSSQAPKLLFHYYDKDFNNEADTPDNFQSRRPNTSFCFLDIRSPGLGDTAMYLCATSRDAGTTGNEQFFGPGTRLTVL.